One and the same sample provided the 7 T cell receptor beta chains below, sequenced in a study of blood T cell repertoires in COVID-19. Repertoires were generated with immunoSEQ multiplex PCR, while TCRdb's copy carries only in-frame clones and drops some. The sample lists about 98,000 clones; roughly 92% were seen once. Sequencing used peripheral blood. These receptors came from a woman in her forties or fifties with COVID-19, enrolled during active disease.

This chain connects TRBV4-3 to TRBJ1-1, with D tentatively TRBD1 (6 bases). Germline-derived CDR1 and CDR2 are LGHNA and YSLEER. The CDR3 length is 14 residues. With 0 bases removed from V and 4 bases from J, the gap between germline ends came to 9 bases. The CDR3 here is CASSQESRGTEAFF. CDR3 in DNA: TGCGCCAGCAGCCAAGAGTCCAGGGGCACTGAAGCTTTCTTT.

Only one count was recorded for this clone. CDR3 coding DNA: TGTGCCAGCAGCACCCAAGCAGGGAGCACAGATACGCAGTATTTT. Amino acid sequence: CASSTQAGSTDTQYF. The chain uses TRBV21-1 and TRBJ2-3; the D call TRBD1 from the table was never checked on the DNA. TRBV21-1 is shown as a pseudogene. The length of the CDR3 is 15 residues.

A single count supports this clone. CDR3 coding DNA: TGTGCCAGCACGGGAGGCGGGAACACAGATACGCAGTATTTT. Protein product: CASTGGGNTDTQYF. J is TRBJ2-3 and V is TRBV2, with TRBD2 matching over 7 bases. V shed 7 bases and J 2 bases; nucleotides not matched to a gene: 6. CDR3 length equals 14 residues. The V gene's germline CDR1 is SNHLY and CDR2 FYNNEI.

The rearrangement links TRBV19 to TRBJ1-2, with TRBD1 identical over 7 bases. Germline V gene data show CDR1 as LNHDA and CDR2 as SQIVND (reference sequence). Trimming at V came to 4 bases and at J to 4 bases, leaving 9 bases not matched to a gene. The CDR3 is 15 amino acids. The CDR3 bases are TGTGCCAGTAGTAGGGGACAGTCCTTTACCTATGGCTACACCTTC. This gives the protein CASSRGQSFTYGYTF.

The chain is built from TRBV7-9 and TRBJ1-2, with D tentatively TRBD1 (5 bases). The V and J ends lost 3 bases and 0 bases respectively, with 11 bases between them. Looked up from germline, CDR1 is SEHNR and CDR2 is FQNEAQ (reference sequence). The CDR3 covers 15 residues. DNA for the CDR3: TGTGCCAGCAGCTTTACGGGGGGGACTAACTATGGCTACACCTTC. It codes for CASSFTGGTNYGYTF.

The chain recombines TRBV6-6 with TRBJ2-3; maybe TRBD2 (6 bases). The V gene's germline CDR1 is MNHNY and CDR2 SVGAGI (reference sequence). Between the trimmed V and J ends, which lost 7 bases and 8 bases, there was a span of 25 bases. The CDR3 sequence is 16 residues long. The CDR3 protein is CASTASLGDSPSTQYF. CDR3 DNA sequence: TGTGCCAGCACCGCCTCATTAGGGGACTCTCCTTCTACGCAGTATTTT.

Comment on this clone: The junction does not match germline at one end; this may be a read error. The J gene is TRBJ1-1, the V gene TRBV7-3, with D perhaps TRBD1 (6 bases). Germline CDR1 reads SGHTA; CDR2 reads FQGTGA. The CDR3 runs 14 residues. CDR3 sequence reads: CASSLTGRGTEAFF. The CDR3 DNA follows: TGTGCCAGCAGCCTAACCGGGAGGGGGACTGAAGCTTTCTTT.